These T cell receptor beta chains were read from a single sample in a study of blood T cell repertoires in COVID-19. Produced via immunoSEQ multiplex PCR; TCRdb's table is partial and in-frame only. The data hold around 430,000 clones, with about 87% observed a single time. Sequencing used PBMCs or T cells enriched from blood (not recorded which). The source is a woman between 50 and 59 years old who had recovered from COVID-19. CDR3s include the opening cysteine and the closing phenylalanine or tryptophan.

v_gene	j_gene	CDR3aa
TRBV3-1/TRBV3-2	TRBJ1-2	CASSRNSRTGDLYGYTF
TRBV5-1	TRBJ2-1	CASSPGTGGNEQFF
TRBV27	TRBJ1-3	CASRRGASGNTIYF
TRBV30	TRBJ2-2	CAWTPVGGIGLPGELFF
TRBV7-3	TRBJ1-2	CASSSEGGKGYGYTF
TRBV27	TRBJ2-7	CASSLASGGAYEQYF
TRBV23-1	TRBJ1-5	CASSTKRGQPQHF
TRBV18	TRBJ2-2	CASSPGQGATGELFF
TRBV2	TRBJ2-4	CASIVRYIQYF
TRBV3-1/TRBV3-2	TRBJ2-2	CASSHGSSGGARYTGELFF
TRBV21-1	TRBJ1-2	CASSKGLSGQMYGYTF
TRBV27	TRBJ1-1	CASSSIGTANTEAFF
TRBV9	TRBJ2-3	CASSGLAPTDTQYF
TRBV7-3	TRBJ2-2	CASRQAGNTGELFF
TRBV19	TRBJ2-5	CASSIRGLGIRETQYF
TRBV3-1/TRBV3-2	TRBJ1-6	CASSPGQVASPLHF
TRBV4-2	TRBJ2-3	CASSQDTSGLYTDTQYF
TRBV27	TRBJ2-7	CASSLVGTALYEQYF
TRBV4-2	TRBJ2-7	CASSQGTEGFYEQYF
TRBV7-9	TRBJ2-7	CASSLDTHDSYEQYF
TRBV27	TRBJ1-2	CASSLSWDTPGYTF
TRBV2	TRBJ2-7	CASSKRTSGTYEQYF
TRBV5-6	TRBJ1-1	CASSYLVSQGVEAFF
TRBV7-9	TRBJ1-2	CASSLSLAGANYGYTF
TRBV5-4	TRBJ2-2	CASSLTGGNTGELFF
TRBV20-1	TRBJ1-2	CSASDPGQGARRGYTF